The 9 T cell receptor beta chains presented below share a single source sample, sequenced in a study of T cell responses to AZD1222 COVID-19 vaccine (dated by TCRdb to the early 2020s). The library came from the immunoSEQ multiplex PCR assay. TCRdb obtained this table from immuneACCESS and retained in-frame rearrangements with V and J assigned. These tables miss some clones; where compared with another copy, unresolved V genes account for less than half of the shortfall, and the remainder is unexplained. The sample table records about 140,000 clones; roughly 90% of these occur just once. The top ten hold just over 3% of the sample. The time point label here, explained by the study, means: baseline before first vaccination. The source was peripheral blood, collected on day 0 of AZD1222 vaccination. The receptors derive from an adult in good health.

The CDR3 spells CAISESASGISYNEQFF. CDR3 bases: TGTGCCATCAGTGAATCTGCGAGCGGGATCTCCTACAATGAGCAGTTCTTC. The rearrangement links TRBV10-3 to TRBJ2-1, with 7 bases aligning to TRBD2. There are 17 residues in the CDR3. The V gene's germline CDR1 is ENHRY and CDR2 SYGVKD. V dropped 3 bases and J dropped 0; count of bases not matched to a gene: 8.

The chain links TRBV19 to TRBJ2-3; 8 positions match TRBD1. Trimming at V came to 7 bases and at J to 2 bases, leaving 8 bases not matched to a gene. Looked up from germline, CDR1 is LNHDA and CDR2 is SQIVND (reference sequence). This CDR3 spans 15 amino acids. This chain's CDR3 is CASTVRDRTTDTQYF. CDR3 sequence (DNA): TGTGCCAGTACTGTCCGGGACAGGACCACAGATACGCAGTATTTT.

V usage is TRBV7-6 and J usage is TRBJ2-7, with 10 bases fitting TRBD2. Germline V lookup: CDR1 SGHVS, CDR2 FNYEAQ. Trimming cost V 3 bases and J 4 bases; bases outside gene matches: 6. CDR3 length: 15 amino acids. The CDR3 DNA reads TGTGCCAGCAGCTTCCGGGGGACTAGCGAGTACGAGCAGTACTTC. Amino acids: CASSFRGTSEYEQYF.

The rearrangement uses TRBV5-1 and TRBJ2-2; 7 bases match TRBD1. Trimming cost V 4 bases and J 4 bases; bases outside gene matches: 1. The germline gives CDR1 SGHRS, CDR2 YFSETQ. The CDR3 loop spans 13 amino acids. The CDR3 here is CASSRQGTGELFF. CDR3 bases: TGCGCCAGCAGCCGACAGGGCACCGGGGAGCTGTTTTTT.

This chain joins TRBV7-2 and TRBJ2-5; 9 bases are shared with TRBD2. The germline CDR1 and CDR2 sequences are SGHTA and FQGNSA. Trimming removed 1 base from V and 5 bases from J; junction bases left unmatched: 2. CDR3 length equals 14 residues. Here the CDR3 DNA reads TGTGCCAGCAGCTTAGGGAGCGGGAGGGAGACCCAGTACTTC. Its protein product is CASSLGSGRETQYF.

This clone was detected once. The chain combines TRBV10-3 with TRBJ2-2; D might be TRBD1 (5 bases). CDR1 is ENHRY and CDR2 is SYGVKD in the germline V gene. The germline V and J ends were trimmed by 11 bases and 0 bases, with 13 bases remaining between them. The CDR3 is 14 amino acids. In DNA, the CDR3 is TGTGCCTCCCTCGTGACAGCGAACACCGGGGAGCTGTTTTTT. Protein sequence: CASLVTANTGELFF.

This clone was seen once. The chain links TRBV19 to TRBJ1-2, with TRBD1 as a possible D gene (6 bases). Trimming pared 0 bases from V and 6 bases from J, leaving 14 bases between. Germline assignment: CDR1 LNHDA and CDR2 SQIVND (reference sequence). The length of the CDR3 is 15 residues. CDR3 nucleotide sequence: TGTGCCAGTAGTATAGAACCCGGGACACTAAATGGCTACACCTTC. Its protein product is CASSIEPGTLNGYTF.

The V and J genes are TRBV19 and TRBJ2-7; 7 bases line up with TRBD1. The V gene's germline CDR1 is LNHDA and CDR2 SQIVND (reference sequence). This CDR3 region has 15 residues. The V and J ends lost 4 bases and 0 bases, in that order; junction bases with no gene match: 6. The CDR3 coding sequence is TGTGCCAGTAGTAGGGACAGCACGAGCTCCTACGAGCAGTACTTC. It encodes CASSRDSTSSYEQYF.

The chain recombines TRBV4-3 with TRBJ1-4; D is unclear. The CDR3 consists of 15 residues. The V gene lost 1 base and the J gene lost 5 bases, with 11 bases spanning the gap. The germline CDR1 and CDR2 sequences are LGHNA and YSLEER. The chain's CDR3 is CASSQGTIRNEKLFF. The CDR3, as DNA: TGCGCCAGCAGCCAAGGGACCATTAGGAATGAAAAACTGTTTTTT.